Listed here is a single T cell receptor (beta chain). Measured with immunoSEQ multiplex PCR; TCRdb has only the in-frame clones, and not every one. The sample consists of approximately 31,000 clones, approximately 94% of them appearing once. Germline CDR1 reads MGHRA; CDR2 reads YSYEKL. The CDR3 extends over 16 amino acids. V lost 0 bases and J 0 bases, leaving 11 bases between the germline ends. This sample was included in a study of T cell changes during pregnancy in multiple sclerosis. The sequence was collected from a female donor with multiple sclerosis, enrolled in a pregnancy study. The genes are TRBV4-1 and TRBJ1-1; D not certain. The input for sequencing was CD4+ T cells from peripheral blood mononuclear cells, taken in the second trimester of pregnancy. The CDR3 loop is CASSQDVARMNTEAFF. DNA for the CDR3: TGCGCCAGCAGCCAAGATGTTGCCAGGATGAACACTGAAGCTTTCTTT.